This TCR beta chain was recovered during a study of molecular identifiers for immune sequencing clone quantification. Regarding the study as a whole: In naive cells, clones above 20 RNA copies held under 1% of molecules, whereas in effector cells they held over 97%.

Libraries of bulk TCR were made by previously described methods (with listed TCR primers). TCRdb fed the PCR reads into MiXCR, producing one record per CDR3 protein. In the table there are nearly 650,000 distinct CDR3 sequences, about 25% of which are singletons. The CDR3 totals 15 residues. Trimming removed 4 bases from V and 8 bases from J; junction bases left unmatched: 9. Germline loops: CDR1 MDHEN, CDR2 SYDVKM. As to this clonotype: Its specificity is not known.

The clonotype comes from a human donor in good health. Some libraries in this study had Jurkat cell RNA spiked in. Material for sequencing was naive CD8+ T cells from blood, with Jurkat cell RNA spiked in. The sample's subset: FACS-sorted CD8+CD4-CCR7+CD45RA+ naive T cells. This chain uses TRBV28 with TRBJ2-3, with 10 positions matching TRBD2. The CDR3 here is CASSYSAGGRGTQYF. The CDR3 DNA is TGTGCCAGCAGTTATTCAGCGGGGGGGAGGGGTACGCAGTATTTT.